The entry that follows covers one T cell receptor (beta chain) sequence. Enrolment of Seattle patients took place during active infection, and they were followed longitudinally. Method: immunoSEQ multiplex PCR; TCRdb's copy keeps in-frame clones and lacks some. The sample lists tens of thousands of clones, roughly three quarters occurring once. The CDR3 is made up of 17 amino acids. Germline CDR1 and CDR2: LGHNA and YNFKEQ. After removal of 5 bases from V and 3 bases from J, the junction contained 14 bases not matched to a gene. The data stem from a study of blood T cell repertoires in COVID-19. In the study overall: Sources were T cells, B-cell-depleted T cells, or PBMCs; the material itself was cDNA or gDNA.

The receptor's source is a man aged 65 to 85 with COVID-19, enrolled during active disease. Sample: peripheral blood. The chain combines TRBV4-2 with TRBJ2-7, with TRBD1 identical over 9 bases. The CDR3, as DNA: TGTGCCAGCAGCGCGGGACAGGGTGTCACCCGAATCTACGAGCAGTACTTC. It translates to CASSAGQGVTRIYEQYF.